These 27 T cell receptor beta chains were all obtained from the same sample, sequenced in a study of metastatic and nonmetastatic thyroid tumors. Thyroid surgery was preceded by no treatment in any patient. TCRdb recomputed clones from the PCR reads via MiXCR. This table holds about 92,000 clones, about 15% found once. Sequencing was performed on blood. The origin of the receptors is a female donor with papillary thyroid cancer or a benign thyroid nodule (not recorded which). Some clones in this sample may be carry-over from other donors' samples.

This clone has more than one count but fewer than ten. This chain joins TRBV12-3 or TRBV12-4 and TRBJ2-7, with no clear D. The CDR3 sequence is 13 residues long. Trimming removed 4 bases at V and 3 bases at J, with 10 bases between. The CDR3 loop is CASSYRVHYEQYF. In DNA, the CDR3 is TGTGCCAGCAGTTACCGGGTCCACTACGAGCAGTACTTC.

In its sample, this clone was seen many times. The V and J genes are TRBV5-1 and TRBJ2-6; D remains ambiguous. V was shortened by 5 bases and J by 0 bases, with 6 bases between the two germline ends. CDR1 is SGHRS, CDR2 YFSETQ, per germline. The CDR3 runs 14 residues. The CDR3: CASSMSSGANVLTF. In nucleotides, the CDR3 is TGCGCCAGCAGTATGAGCTCTGGGGCCAACGTCCTGACTTTC.

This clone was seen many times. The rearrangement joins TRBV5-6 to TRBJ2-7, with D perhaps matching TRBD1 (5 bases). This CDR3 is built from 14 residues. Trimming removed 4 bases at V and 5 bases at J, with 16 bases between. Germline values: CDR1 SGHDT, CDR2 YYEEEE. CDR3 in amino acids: CASSPFGRVHEQYF. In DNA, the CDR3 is TGTGCCAGCAGCCCTTTCGGCAGGGTGCACGAGCAGTACTTC.

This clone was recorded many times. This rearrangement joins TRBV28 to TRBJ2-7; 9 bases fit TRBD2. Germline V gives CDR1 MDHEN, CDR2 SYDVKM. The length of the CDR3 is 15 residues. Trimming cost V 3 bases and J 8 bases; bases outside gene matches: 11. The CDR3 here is CASSFDAGGPGKQYF. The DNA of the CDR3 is TGTGCCAGCAGTTTTGATGCGGGGGGGCCGGGGAAGCAGTACTTC.

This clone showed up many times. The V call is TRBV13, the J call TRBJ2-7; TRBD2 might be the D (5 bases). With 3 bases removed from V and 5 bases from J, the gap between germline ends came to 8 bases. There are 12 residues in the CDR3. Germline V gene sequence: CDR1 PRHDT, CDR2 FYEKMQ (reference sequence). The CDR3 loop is CASSFRGDEQYF. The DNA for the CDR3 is TGTGCCAGCAGCTTCCGGGGAGACGAGCAGTACTTC. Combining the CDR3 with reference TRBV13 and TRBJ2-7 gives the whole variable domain AAGVIQSPRHLIKEKRETATLKCYPIPRHDTVYWYQQGPGQDPQFLISFYEKMQSDKGSIPDRFSAQQFSDYHSELNMSSLELGDSALYFCASSFRGDEQYFGPGTRLTVT.

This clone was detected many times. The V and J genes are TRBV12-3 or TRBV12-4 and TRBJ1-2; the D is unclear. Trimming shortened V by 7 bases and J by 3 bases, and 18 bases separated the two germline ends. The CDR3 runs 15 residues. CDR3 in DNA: TGTGCCAGCACCGCCCAGGTCGAGGATTACTATGGCTACACCTTC. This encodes CASTAQVEDYYGYTF.

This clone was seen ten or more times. The CDR3 spells CASSFVRARTEAFF. In DNA, the CDR3 is TGTGCCAGCAGTTTTGTCCGGGCGAGGACTGAAGCTTTCTTT. This chain uses TRBV28 with TRBJ1-1; no clear D gene. Trimming removed 3 bases from V and 5 bases from J, with 13 bases in between. The CDR3 is 14 residues long. The germline CDR1 and CDR2 sequences are MDHEN and SYDVKM.

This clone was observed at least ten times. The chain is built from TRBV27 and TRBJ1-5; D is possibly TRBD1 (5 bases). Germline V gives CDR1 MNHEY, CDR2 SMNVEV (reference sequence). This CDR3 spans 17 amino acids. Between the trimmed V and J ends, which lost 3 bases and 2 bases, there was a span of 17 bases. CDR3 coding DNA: TGTGCCAGCAGTTTTAGGGGAGTGGGGCTTGGCAATCAGCCCCAGCATTTT. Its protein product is CASSFRGVGLGNQPQHF.

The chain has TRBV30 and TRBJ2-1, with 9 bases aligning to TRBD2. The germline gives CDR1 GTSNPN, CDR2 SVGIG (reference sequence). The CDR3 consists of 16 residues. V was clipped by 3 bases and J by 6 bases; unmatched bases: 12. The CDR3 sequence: CAWRTGLAIPSNEQFF. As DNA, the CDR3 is TGTGCCTGGAGAACCGGACTAGCGATCCCCTCCAATGAGCAGTTCTTC.

The CDR3 nucleotides are TGTGCCAGCAGCCCTCGGACTGTGGACAATGAGCAGTTCTTC. This translates into CASSPRTVDNEQFF. This sequence joins TRBV3-1 and TRBJ2-1, with D possibly TRBD2 on 5 matching bases. V was clipped by 4 bases and J by 5 bases, with 12 bases between them. Germline CDR1 and CDR2: LGHDT and YNNKEL (reference sequence). The CDR3 has 14 amino acids.

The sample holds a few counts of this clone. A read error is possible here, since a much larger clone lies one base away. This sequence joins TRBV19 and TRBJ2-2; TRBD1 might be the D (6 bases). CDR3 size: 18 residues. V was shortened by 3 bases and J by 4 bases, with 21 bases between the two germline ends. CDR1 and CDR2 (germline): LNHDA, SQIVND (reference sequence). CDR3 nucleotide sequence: TGTGCCAGTAGTATGGAGACAGGCAAAACGGGGCGCACCGGGGAGCTGTTTTTT. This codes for CASSMETGKTGRTGELFF.

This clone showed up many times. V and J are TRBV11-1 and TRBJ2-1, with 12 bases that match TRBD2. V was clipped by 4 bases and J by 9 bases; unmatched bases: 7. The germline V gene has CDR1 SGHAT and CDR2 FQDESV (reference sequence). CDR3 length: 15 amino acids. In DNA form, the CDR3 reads TGTGCCAGCAGCTCCCTAGCGGGGGGGCTTGCTGAGCAGTTCTTC. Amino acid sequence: CASSSLAGGLAEQFF.

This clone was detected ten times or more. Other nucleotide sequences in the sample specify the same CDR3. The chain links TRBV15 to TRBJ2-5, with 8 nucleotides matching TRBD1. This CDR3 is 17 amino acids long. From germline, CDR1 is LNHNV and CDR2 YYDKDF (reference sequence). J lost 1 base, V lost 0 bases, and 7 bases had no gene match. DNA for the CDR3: TGTGCCACCAGCAGAGATCGGACAGGGTGGGGCCAAGAGACCCAGTACTTC. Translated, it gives CATSRDRTGWGQETQYF.

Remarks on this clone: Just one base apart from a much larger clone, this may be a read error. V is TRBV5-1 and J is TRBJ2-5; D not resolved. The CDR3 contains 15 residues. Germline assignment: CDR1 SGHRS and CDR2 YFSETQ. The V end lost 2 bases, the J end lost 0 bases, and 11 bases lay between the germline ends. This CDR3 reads CASSLIGRYQETQYF. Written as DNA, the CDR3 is TGCGCCAGCAGCTTAATCGGACGGTACCAAGAGACCCAGTACTTC.

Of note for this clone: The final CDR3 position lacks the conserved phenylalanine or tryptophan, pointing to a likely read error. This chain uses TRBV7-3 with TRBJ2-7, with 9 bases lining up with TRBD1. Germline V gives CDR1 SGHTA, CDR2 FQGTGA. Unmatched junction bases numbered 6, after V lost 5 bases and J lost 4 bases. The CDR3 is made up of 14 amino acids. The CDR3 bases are TGTGCCAGCAGCGAGACAGGGGGAGAATACGAGCAGTACTTA. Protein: CASSETGGEYEQYL.

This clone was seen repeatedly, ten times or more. The DNA of the CDR3 is TGTGCCATCAGTGAGTCTGGCGGGGGGCTTTACACAGATACGCAGTATTTT. Protein sequence: CAISESGGGLYTDTQYF. The chain links TRBV10-3 to TRBJ2-3; 8 bases match TRBD2. There are 17 residues in the CDR3. V lost 0 bases, J lost 2 bases, and 7 bases stayed unmatched. CDR1 is ENHRY and CDR2 is SYGVKD in the germline V gene.

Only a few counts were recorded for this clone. CDR3 in DNA: TGTGCCAGCAGCGTAGAGTCCCCCGACAGGGAAAATGAGCAGTTCTTC. Protein product: CASSVESPDRENEQFF. The V gene is TRBV9, the J gene TRBJ2-1; 7 bases fit TRBD1. V lost 0 bases to trimming and J lost 7 bases; unmatched junction nucleotides: 10. The V gene's germline CDR1 is SGDLS and CDR2 YYNGEE. This CDR3 region has 16 residues.

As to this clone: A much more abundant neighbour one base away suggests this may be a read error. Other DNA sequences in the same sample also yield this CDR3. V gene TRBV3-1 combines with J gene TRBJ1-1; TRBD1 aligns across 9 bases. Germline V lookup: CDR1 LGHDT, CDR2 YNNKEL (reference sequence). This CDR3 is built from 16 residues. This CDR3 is CASSQGDRVWNTEAFF. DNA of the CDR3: TGTGCCAGCAGCCAAGGGGACAGGGTTTGGAACACTGAAGCCTTCTTT.

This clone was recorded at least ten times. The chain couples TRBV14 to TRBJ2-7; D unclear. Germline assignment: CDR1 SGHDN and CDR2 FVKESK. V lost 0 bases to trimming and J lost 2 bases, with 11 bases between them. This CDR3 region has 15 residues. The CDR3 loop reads CASSQDTALTYEQYF. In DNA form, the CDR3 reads TGTGCCAGCAGCCAAGATACGGCCCTGACCTACGAGCAGTACTTC.

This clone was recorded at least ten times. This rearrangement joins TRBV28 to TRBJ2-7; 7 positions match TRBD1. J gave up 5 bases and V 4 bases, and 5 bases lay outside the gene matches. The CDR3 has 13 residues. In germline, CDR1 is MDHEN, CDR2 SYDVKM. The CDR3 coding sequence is TGTGCCAGCAGTTCGGGACAGATCCACGAGCAGTACTTC. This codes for CASSSGQIHEQYF. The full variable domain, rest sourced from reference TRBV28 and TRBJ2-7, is DVKVTQSSRYLVKRTGEKVFLECVQDMDHENMFWYRQDPGLGLRLIYFSYDVKMKEKGDIPEGYSVSREKKERFSLILESASTNQTSMYLCASSSGQIHEQYFGPGTRLTVT.

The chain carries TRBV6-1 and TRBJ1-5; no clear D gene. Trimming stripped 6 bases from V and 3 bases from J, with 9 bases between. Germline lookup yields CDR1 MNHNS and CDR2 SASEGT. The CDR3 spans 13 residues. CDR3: CASRAGNNQPQHF. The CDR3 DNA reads TGTGCCAGCAGGGCGGGGAACAATCAGCCCCAGCATTTT.

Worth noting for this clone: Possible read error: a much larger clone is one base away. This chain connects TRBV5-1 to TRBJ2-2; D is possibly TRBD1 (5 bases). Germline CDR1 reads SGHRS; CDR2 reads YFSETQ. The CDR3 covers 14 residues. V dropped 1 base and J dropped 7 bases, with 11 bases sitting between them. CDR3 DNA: TGCGCCAGCAGCTTGTTGTCGGACATCGGGGAGCTGTTTTTT. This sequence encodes CASSLLSDIGELFF.

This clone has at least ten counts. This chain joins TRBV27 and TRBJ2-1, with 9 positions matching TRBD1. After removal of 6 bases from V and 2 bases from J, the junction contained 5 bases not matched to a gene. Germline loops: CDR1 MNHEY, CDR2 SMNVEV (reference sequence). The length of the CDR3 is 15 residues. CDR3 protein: CASRKDRGTYNEQFF. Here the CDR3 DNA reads TGTGCCAGCAGGAAGGACAGGGGAACCTACAATGAGCAGTTCTTC.

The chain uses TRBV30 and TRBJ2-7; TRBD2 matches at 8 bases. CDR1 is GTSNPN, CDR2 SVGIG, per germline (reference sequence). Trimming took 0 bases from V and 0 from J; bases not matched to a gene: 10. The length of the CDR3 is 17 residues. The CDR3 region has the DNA TGTGCCTGGAGTGTACTCTCACGGGGGGGCGGCTCCTACGAGCAGTACTTC. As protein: CAWSVLSRGGGSYEQYF.

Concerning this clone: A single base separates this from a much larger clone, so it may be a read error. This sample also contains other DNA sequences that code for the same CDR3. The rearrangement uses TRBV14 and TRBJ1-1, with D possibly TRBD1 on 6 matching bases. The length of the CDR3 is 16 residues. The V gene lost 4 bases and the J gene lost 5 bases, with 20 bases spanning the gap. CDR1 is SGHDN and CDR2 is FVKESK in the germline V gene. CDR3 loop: CASSPPGGGLWTEAFF. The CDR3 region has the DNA TGTGCCAGCAGCCCCCCTGGAGGGGGTCTATGGACTGAAGCTTTCTTT.

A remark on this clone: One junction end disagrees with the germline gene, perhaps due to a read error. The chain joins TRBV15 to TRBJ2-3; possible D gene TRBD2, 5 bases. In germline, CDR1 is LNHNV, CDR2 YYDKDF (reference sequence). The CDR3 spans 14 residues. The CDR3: CATSREGSTDTQYF. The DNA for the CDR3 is TGTGCCACCAGCCGAGAGGGCAGCACAGATACGCAGTATTTT.

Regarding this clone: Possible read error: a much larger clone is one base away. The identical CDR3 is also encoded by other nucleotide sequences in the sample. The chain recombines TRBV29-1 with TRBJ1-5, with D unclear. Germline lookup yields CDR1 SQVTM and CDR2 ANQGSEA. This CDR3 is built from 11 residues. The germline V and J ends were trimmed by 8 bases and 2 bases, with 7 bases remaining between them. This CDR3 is CSLGGNQPQHF. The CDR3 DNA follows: TGCAGCTTGGGTGGCAATCAGCCCCAGCATTTT.